This TCR beta chain was retrieved from a study of control samples from healthy donors and cancer patients. Generated by immunoSEQ multiplex PCR, the TCRdb table keeps only in-frame clones and is missing some. This sample yields about 130,000 clones, of which roughly 84% are seen a single time; around 1.8% belongs to the top ten. The V end lost 0 bases, the J end lost 2 bases, and 11 bases lay between the germline ends. The V gene's germline CDR1 is MNHEY and CDR2 SVGAGI. The CDR3 is made up of 15 amino acids. The gene calls are TRBV6-5 and TRBJ2-7, with D perhaps TRBD1 or TRBD2 (5 bases each). This clonotype originated in a man between 18 and 29 years old in good health. Sequenced sample: blood. The CDR3: CASSYSWDGTYEQYF. CDR3 bases: TGTGCCAGCAGTTACTCGTGGGACGGAACCTACGAGCAGTACTTC.